This TCR beta chain derives from a study of blood T cells in healthy people across ages (dated by TCRdb to about 2015). Describing the broader study: In model experiments, template switching captured about one uniquely barcoded TCR beta cDNA molecule for every two T cells. The study analyzed two additional independent replicas of 1 million unique cDNA reads from the same blood draw for two donors, one aged 18 to 29 and one aged 80 or older. The study measured age-related changes in TCR beta repertoire diversity using deep sequencing normalized with unique cDNA molecular identifiers. The donors were split into four age groups: young (average around 17 years), middle-aged (roughly 39), aged (about 56) and long-lived (under 85).

The donors were roughly 39 Caucasian individuals from Russia, aged roughly 6 to 90 years, who were systemically healthy. Ten milliliters of peripheral blood were drawn from each donor into EDTA-treated Vacutainer tubes. Ficoll-Paque density-gradient centrifugation was used to isolate PBMCs, with at least 7 million per sample. Total RNA, at least 5 micrograms per sample, was extracted from PBMCs with Trizol reagent. Naive CD45RAhigh/CD27high T cell percentages were measured by flow cytometry on a PBMC aliquot from every donor. What the work shows at the level of the full study, not this receptor alone: Since profiling was done on bulk unsorted PBMCs, naive and antigen-experienced compartments could not be conclusively compared. Total diversity estimates from one million sequenced T cells were considered lower bounds and underestimates. The percentage of naive T cells measured by flow cytometry correlated strongly with observed TCR beta diversity. Compared with the aged group, the long-lived group had more naive CD4+ T cells, fewer expanded clones and increased TCR diversity, a pattern suggesting age selection. Observed TCR beta diversity per million T cells fell roughly linearly with age, and a significant reduction was already apparent by age about 43. Because donor CMV infection status was unknown, age-related changes in expanded clonotypes were potentially confounded.

From the germline V gene (reference sequence), CDR1 is DFQATT and CDR2 is SNEGSKA. The germline ends are 6 bases apart after V is trimmed by 0 bases and J by 4 bases. The CDR3 contains 13 residues, cysteine and phenylalanine counted. Only the CDR3 part of the read is kept: 39 bases, read in frame from the first base. The receptor library was made with 5' RACE. The sample was run on an Illumina HiSeq 2500. A second about 7 to 11 cycle PCR used a sample-barcoded 5' primer and a J-beta primer mix. A unique molecular identifier was introduced onto each TCR beta cDNA molecule by a template-switch 5' adaptor carrying 12 random nucleotides. Each sample yielded at least 3 million CDR3-containing paired-end reads. First-strand cDNA synthesis was performed from all RNA using the Mint cDNA synthesis kit, with priming by a TRBC-specific oligonucleotide. Following uracil-DNA glycosylase treatment, all cDNA underwent a first 18-cycle PCR with the universal primers M1SS and BC2_uni_R. The original methods were these. Normalization of each sample was performed by random selection of 1 million high-quality reads, each carrying a distinct molecular identifier. Instead of being binned into consensus sequences, reads that shared molecular identifiers were thrown out. CDR3 identification, clonotype clustering and error correction used MiTCR with a Q25 quality threshold and the strictest error-elimination algorithm. Lower-bound total TCR beta diversity was estimated with a nonparametric unseen species model using Euler transformation. The public reads were reprocessed in TCRdb via fastp at Q25 and MiXCR, keeping in-frame beta chains. Rows are unified per CDR3 protein, each entry keeping the most common DNA and genes. TCRdb's processing, not the authors', yielded these V and J calls. For this sample there are some 760,000 distinct CDR3 sequences; approximately 25% appear just once. Under 4% of the sample lies in the top ten.

Of note for this clonotype: Its binding antigen is unknown. The record has no base qualities; no much larger clone is one base away.

In addition, the sample was reused for a study of T cells of mothers and their children. Reported in the second study: Donors were nine systemically healthy Caucasian individuals: three mothers and their six children. cDNA synthesis used all of the extracted RNA, with 1.5 ug of RNA in each 15 ul reaction. In the second PCR, the M1S primer added sample barcodes and 2-4 random nucleotides. Over 8 million TCR beta CDR3 reads were obtained for each mother, and approximately 3.2 million reads were obtained for each child. Thymic selection similarly shapes TCR recombination output in related and unrelated pairs, with minor effect from inherited differences. Normalized repertoire overlap in related mother-child pairs was always slightly higher than in unrelated mother-child pairs, but the difference was never significant. Persistent microchimeric T cell clones were not detected, at a sensitivity of about 99 clones per million clonotypes. Deep NGS was used in the study to compare the TCR beta repertoires of mothers and children and to look for features that separate related mother-child pairs from unrelated individuals. The mean age was roughly 36 +/- 4 years for the mothers and about 10 +/- 4 years for the children. After adapter ligation with NEBNext reagents, the libraries were sequenced on Illumina HiSeq 2000 with 100+100 nt paired-end reads. To prevent cross-contamination, the mother and child libraries were prepared a month apart and were sequenced in separate runs. Each donor had between roughly 450,000 and 2,300,000 distinct TCR beta clonotypes identified. Naive TCR beta clonotypes were estimated from low-frequency clonotypes matched to each donor's FACS-determined naive share, without sorting.

The TCR comes from a boy aged 5-17 years in good health. Sequencing input: blood. The chain joins TRBV20-1 to TRBJ1-4; TRBD1 could be the D gene, as 5 bases match. The DNA reads TGCAGTGCTAGAGAGGGGCTTAATGAAAAACTGTTTTTT. Its coded protein is CSAREGLNEKLFF.